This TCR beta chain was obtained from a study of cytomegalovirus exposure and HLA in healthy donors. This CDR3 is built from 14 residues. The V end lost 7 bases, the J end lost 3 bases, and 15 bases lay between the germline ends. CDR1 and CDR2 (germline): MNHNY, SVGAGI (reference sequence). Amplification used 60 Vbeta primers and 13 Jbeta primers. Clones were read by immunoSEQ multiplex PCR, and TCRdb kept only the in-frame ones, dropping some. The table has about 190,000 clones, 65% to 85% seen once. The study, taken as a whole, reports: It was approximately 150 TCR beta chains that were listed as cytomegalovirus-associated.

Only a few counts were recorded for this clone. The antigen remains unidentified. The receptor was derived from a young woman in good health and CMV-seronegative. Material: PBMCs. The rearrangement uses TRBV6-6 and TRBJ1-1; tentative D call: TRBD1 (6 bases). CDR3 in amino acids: CASTIGQLHTEAFF. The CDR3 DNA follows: TGTGCCAGCACTATCGGACAGCTACACACTGAAGCTTTCTTT.